This TCR beta chain appears in the sequencing data of a study of OX40 agonist ivuxolimab in advanced cancers. Overall study context: Mean age approximately 59 years, range about 23 to 80; around 80% male.

On cycle 4 day 1 and cycle 7 day 1, as well as at baseline, blood was sampled. CDR1 is MNHNY, CDR2 SVGAGI, per germline (reference sequence). This CDR3 comprises 15 residues. Trimming at V came to 0 bases and at J to 3 bases, leaving 4 bases not matched to a gene. Profiling relied on immunoSEQ multiplex PCR, and the TCRdb table lists in-frame clones only, not all of them. The repertoire holds some 82,000 clones, 90% to 95% seen once, with approximately 10% in the top ten. The receptor was isolated from an adult with an advanced solid tumor such as melanoma, head and neck, liver or kidney cancer. V usage is TRBV6-6 and J usage is TRBJ2-7, with 8 bases matching TRBD2. Here the sequenced sample was CD4+ or CD8+ T cells sorted from blood, taken in a trial of the OX40 agonist ivuxolimab. CDR3 sequence reads: CASSYSPGLDYEQYF. CDR3 coding DNA: TGTGCCAGCAGTTACTCCCCGGGACTAGACTACGAGCAGTACTTC.